This entry describes one T cell receptor (beta chain). Its antigen is not known. This record comes from a study of immune characteristics of hereditary and idiopathic chronic pancreatitis. Findings and limits, study-wide: Alcohol-related chronic pancreatitis was not included in this study. Gene families like TRBV10, TRBV19, TRBV23 and TRBV5 were used differently between subtypes. Versus controls, both chronic pancreatitis groups showed increased diversity and reduced clonality.

V was pared by 7 bases and J by 3 bases, with 13 bases between. The germline gives CDR1 ENHRY, CDR2 SYGVKD. This CDR3 spans 13 amino acids. Patients having total pancreatectomy with islet autotransplantation provided the chronic pancreatitis pancreas tissue. Using immunoSEQ multiplex PCR, the repertoire was profiled, and TCRdb retains in-frame clones only, with some absent. The data hold around 10,000 clones, with about four fifths observed a single time. This sequence joins TRBV10-3 and TRBJ2-7; tentatively, D is TRBD2 (5 bases). The receptor was isolated from a human donor with chronic pancreatitis. Sequencing was performed on pancreas tissue with idiopathic chronic pancreatitis. CDR3 residues: CAIIPDRGYEQYF. CDR3 coding DNA: TGTGCCATCATTCCAGACCGGGGCTACGAGCAGTACTTC.